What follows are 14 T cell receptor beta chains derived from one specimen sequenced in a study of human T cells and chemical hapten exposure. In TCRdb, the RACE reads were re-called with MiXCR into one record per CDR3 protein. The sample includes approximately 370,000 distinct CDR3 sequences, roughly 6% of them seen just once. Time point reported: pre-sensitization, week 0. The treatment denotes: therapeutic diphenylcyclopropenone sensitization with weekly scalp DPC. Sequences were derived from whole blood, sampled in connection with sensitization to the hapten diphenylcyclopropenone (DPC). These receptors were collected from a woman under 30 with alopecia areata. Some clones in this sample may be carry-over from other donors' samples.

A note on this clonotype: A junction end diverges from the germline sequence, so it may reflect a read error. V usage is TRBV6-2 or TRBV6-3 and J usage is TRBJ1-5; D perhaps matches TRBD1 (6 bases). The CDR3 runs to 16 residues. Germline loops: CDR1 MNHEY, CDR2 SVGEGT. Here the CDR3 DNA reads TGTACCAGCAGTTACGGACAGCCCTATAGCAATCAGCCCCAGCATTTT. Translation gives CTSSYGQPYSNQPQHF.

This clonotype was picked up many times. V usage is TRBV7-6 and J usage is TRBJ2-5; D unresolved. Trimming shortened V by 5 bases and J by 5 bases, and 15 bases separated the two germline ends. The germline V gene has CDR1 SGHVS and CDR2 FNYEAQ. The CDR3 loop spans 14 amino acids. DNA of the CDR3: TGTGCCAGCAGCCCTGGGCCAGATTGGGAGACCCAGTACTTC. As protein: CASSPGPDWETQYF. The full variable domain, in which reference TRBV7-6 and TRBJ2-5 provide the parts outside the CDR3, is GAGVSQSPRYKVTKRGQDVALRCDPISGHVSLYWYRQALGQGPEFLTYFNYEAQQDKSGLPNDRFSAERPEGSISTLTIQRTEQRDSAMYRCASSPGPDWETQYFGPGTRLLVL.

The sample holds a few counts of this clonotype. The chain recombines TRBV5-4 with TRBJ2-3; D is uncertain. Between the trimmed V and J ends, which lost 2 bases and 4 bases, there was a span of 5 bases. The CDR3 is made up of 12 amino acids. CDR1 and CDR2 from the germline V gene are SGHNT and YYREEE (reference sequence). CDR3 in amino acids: CASSFISDTQYF. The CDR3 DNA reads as TGTGCCAGCAGCTTCATCTCAGATACGCAGTATTTT.

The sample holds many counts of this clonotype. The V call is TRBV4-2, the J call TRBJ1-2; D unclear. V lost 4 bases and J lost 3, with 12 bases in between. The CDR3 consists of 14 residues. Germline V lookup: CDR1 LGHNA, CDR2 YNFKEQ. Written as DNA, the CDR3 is TGTGCCAGCAGCCCGCGCCTGACGTACTATGGCTACACCTTC. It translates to CASSPRLTYYGYTF.

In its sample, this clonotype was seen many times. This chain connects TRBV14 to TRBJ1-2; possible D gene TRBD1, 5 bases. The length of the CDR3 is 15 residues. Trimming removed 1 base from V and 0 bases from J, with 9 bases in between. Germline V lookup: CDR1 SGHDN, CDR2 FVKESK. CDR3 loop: CASSQVGAPNYGYTF. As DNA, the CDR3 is TGTGCCAGCAGCCAAGTTGGGGCGCCTAACTATGGCTACACCTTC.

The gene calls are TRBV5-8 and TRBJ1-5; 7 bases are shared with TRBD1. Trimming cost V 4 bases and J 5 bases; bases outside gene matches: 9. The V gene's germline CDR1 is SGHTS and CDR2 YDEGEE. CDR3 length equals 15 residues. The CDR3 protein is CASSRDSRNHQPQHF. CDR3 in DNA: TGTGCCAGCAGCCGGGACAGTCGTAATCATCAGCCCCAGCATTTT. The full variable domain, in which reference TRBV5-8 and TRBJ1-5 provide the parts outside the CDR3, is EAGVTQSPTHLIKTRGQQATLRCSPISGHTSVYWYQQALGLGLQFLLWYDEGEERNRGNFPPRFSGRQFPNYSSELNVNALELEDSALYLCASSRDSRNHQPQHFGDGTRLSIL.

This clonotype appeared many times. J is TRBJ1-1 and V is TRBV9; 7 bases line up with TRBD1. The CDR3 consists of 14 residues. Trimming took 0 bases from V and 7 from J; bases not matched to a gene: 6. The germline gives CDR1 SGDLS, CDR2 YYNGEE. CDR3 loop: CASSVGQGMDEAFF. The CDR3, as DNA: TGTGCCAGCAGCGTAGGACAGGGTATGGATGAAGCTTTCTTT.

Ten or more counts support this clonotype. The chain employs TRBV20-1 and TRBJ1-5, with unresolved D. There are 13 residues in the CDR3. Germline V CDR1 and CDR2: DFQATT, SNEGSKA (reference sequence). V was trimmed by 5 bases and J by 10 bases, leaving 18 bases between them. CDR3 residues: CSAQTAEVDPQHF. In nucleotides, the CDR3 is TGCAGTGCTCAGACTGCGGAGGTAGATCCCCAGCATTTT.

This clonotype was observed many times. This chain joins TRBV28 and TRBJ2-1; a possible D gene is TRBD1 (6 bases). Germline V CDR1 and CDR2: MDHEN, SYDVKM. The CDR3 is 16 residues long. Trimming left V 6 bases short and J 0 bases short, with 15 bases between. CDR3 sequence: CASRGAEVSSYNEQFF. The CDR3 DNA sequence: TGTGCCAGCAGGGGGGCAGAAGTTAGCTCCTACAATGAGCAGTTCTTC.

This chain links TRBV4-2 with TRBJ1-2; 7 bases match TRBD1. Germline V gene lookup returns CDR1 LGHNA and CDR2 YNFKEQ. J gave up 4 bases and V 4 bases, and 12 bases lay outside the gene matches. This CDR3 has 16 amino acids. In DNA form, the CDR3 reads TGTGCCAGCAGCCGGACCTTTGAAGGGGGCGGCTATGGCTACACCTTC. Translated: CASSRTFEGGGYGYTF.

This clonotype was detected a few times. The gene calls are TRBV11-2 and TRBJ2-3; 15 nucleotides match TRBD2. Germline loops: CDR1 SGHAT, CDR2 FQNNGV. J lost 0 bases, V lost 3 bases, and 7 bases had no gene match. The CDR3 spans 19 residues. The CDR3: CASSLVGTSGGLSTDTQYF. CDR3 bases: TGTGCCAGCAGCTTGGTTGGGACTAGCGGGGGGCTTAGCACAGATACGCAGTATTTT. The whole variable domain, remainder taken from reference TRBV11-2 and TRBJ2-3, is EAGVAQSPRYKIIEKRQSVAFWCNPISGHATLYWYQQILGQGPKLLIQFQNNGVVDDSQLPKDRFSAERLKGVDSTLKIQPAKLEDSAVYLCASSLVGTSGGLSTDTQYFGPGTRLTVL.

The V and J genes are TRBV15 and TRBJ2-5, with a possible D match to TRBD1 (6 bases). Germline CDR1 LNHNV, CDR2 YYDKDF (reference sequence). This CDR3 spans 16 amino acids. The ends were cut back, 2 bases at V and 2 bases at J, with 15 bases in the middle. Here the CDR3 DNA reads TGTGCCACCAGCAGAAGACAGGCAGGTGCTCAAGAGACCCAGTACTTC. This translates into CATSRRQAGAQETQYF.

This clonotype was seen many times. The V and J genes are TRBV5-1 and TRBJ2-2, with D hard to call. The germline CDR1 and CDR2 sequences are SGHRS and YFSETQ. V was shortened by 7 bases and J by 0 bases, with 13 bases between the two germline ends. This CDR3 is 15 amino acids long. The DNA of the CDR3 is TGCGCCAGCTCCTCACCCCTCGCGAACACCGGGGAGCTGTTTTTT. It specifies CASSSPLANTGELFF.

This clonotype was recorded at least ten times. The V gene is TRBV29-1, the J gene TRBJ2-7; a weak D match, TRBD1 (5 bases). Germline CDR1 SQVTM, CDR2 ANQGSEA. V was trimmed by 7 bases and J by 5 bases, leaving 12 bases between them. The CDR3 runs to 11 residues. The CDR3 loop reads CSAGRGNEQYF. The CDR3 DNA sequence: TGCAGCGCAGGAAGGGGCAACGAGCAGTACTTC.